This TCR beta chain stems from a study of T cell responses to AZD1222 COVID-19 vaccine. This CDR3 contains 15 residues. Comment on this clone: Its antigen is currently unknown.

Clones were sequenced by immunoSEQ multiplex PCR, and TCRdb holds only the in-frame ones, with some missing. This table has around 99,000 clones, approximately 90% appearing once. Overall study results and limits: No repertoire was sampled before or during the peak T cell response, only after it.

The sample consisted of peripheral blood, taken 28 days after the second AZD1222 dose. The gene calls are TRBV21-1 and TRBJ1-1; the table's D gene call, TRBD1, was not cross checked with the DNA. TRBV21-1 is termed a pseudogene. The sequence derives from an adult who received the AZD1222 COVID-19 vaccine. In nucleotides, the CDR3 is TGTGCCAGCAGCAAAGCAGCAGGGGGTCTCCCTGAAGCTTTCTTT. Residues: CASSKAAGGLPEAFF.